This TCR beta chain was sequenced during a study of blood T cell repertoires in COVID-19 (dated by TCRdb to about 2020). Background on the whole study: Collaborator samples came from the United States, Italy and Spain and covered acute and convalescent phases of COVID-19. The prospective study material was composed of cDNA or gDNA derived from T cells, B-cell-depleted T cells, or PBMCs. Subjects who had been exposed to COVID-19, were actively infected with it, or had recovered from it provided the deeply sampled blood TCRbeta repertoires that made up the dataset. Nearly every sample came with metadata listing a de-identified subject ID, COVID-19 status, age in years and sex. HLA class I and class II types, where available, came from metadata supplied by the sample provider rather than from assay-based typing. The repertoires were made available in a free public database intended to serve as a resource for research on the immune response to SARS-CoV-2. Samples came from the ongoing ImmuneRACE study (first 160 participants) plus 1,254 subjects from 6 global collaborators. General study outcomes and caveats: How much clinical and demographic metadata was included differed by source and by participant, and the metadata was provided uncurated.

The immunoSEQ Assay, a bias-controlled multiplex PCR, was used to amplify TCRbeta CDR3 regions from genomic DNA. The original methods were these. The number of nucleated cells in each sample was estimated from the amplification of reference gene primers within the assay. To quantify the absolute abundance of each unique TCRbeta CDR3 rearrangement, sequence reads were collapsed and filtered. Productive Simpson clonality was computed per sample as the square root of Simpson's diversity index over productive rearrangements. TCRdb's version of the immuneACCESS table is confined to in-frame rearrangements and falls short of the full clone set. An unresolved V gene accounts for under half of the shortfall where checked; the remainder is of unknown origin. V and J calls and clone size are those listed in that table; D and trimming were worked out from the DNA. Present in this sample are fewer than 250,000 clones, roughly 84% of which were seen just once. The top ten clonotypes cover approximately 10% of the sample.

Turning to this clone: It lacks a known antigen. Per-base quality was not reported, and no clone a single base away is much larger than it.

V is pared back by 4 bases and J by 5 bases, with 8 bases lying between the germline termini. CDR3 length: 12 amino acids, cysteine to phenylalanine. Just the 36-base CDR3 DNA is kept, in frame starting at base 1. The germline V gene gives CDR1 as ENHRY and CDR2 as SYGVKD. At one collaborating source in Seattle, patients were enrolled during active infection and were followed longitudinally through the course of disease. Whole blood was collected in K2EDTA tubes by collaborating institutions according to the institutions' own protocols. For TCRbeta analysis, collaborator samples were shipped as frozen whole blood, as isolated PBMCs, or as DNA extracted from either sample type.

Sample: peripheral blood. This receptor chain uses TRBV10-3 and TRBJ1-2; TRBD1 is possibly the D segment (5 matching bases). The clonotype comes from a woman older than 75 with COVID-19, enrolled during active disease. The DNA sequence is TGTGCCATCAGTGGAGACAGTTATGGCTACACCTTC. Its coded protein is CAISGDSYGYTF.